This T cell receptor (beta chain) was documented in a study of T-cell reconstitution after alpha-beta-depleted transplantation in children. In its sample, this clonotype was seen once. This may come from a read error, since a much larger clone is one base off. No conserved phenylalanine or tryptophan is present at the end of the CDR3, so a read error is the likely explanation. The TCRbeta library incorporated unique molecular identifiers. TCRdb re-derived calls from the PCR reads in MiXCR, one entry per CDR3 protein. The sample has 300,000 to 400,000 distinct CDR3 sequences; 13% are singletons. This CDR3 has 16 residues. Trimming shortened V by 3 bases and J by 4 bases, and 18 bases separated the two germline ends. Germline lookup yields CDR1 MDHEN and CDR2 SYDVKM.

V gene TRBV28 combines with J gene TRBJ2-5; D unresolved. The sequence was collected from a human donor who donated a stem cell graft to a child with Fanconi anemia. The sequenced sample was PBMCs, obtained from the stem cell graft. DNA of the CDR3: TGTGCCAGCAGTTTGGGCCCATCCGTCTTGGGAGAGACCCAGTACATC. Protein product: CASSLGPSVLGETQYI.